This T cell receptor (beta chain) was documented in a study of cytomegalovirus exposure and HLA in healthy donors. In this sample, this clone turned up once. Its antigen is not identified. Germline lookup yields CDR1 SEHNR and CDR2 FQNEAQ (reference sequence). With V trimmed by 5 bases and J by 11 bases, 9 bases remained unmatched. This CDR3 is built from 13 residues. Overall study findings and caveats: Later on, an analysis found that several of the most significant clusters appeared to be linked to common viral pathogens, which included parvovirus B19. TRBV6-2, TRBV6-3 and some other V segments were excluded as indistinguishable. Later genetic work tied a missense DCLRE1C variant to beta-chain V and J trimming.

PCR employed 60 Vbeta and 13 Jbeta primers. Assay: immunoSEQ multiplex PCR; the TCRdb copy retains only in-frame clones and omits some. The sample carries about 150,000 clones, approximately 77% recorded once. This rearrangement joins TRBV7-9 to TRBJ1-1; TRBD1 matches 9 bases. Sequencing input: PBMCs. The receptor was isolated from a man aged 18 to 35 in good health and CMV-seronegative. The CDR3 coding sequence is TGTGCCAGCAGCCCGTGGACAGGGGTTGAGGCTTTCTTT. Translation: CASSPWTGVEAFF. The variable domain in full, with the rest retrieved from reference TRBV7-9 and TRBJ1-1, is DTGVSQNPRHKITKRGQNVTFRCDPISEHNRLYWYRQTLGQGPEFLTYFQNEAQLEKSRLLSDRFSAERPKGSFSTLEIQRTEQGDSAMYLCASSPWTGVEAFFGQGTRLTVV.